The 3 T cell receptor beta chains below were found in one sample sequenced in a study of Graves' ophthalmopathy and Graves' hyperthyroidism (dated by TCRdb to 2016 to 2019). The reads were generated on an Illumina HiSeq 2000. TCR beta CDR3 regions were amplified from RNA transcripts for repertoire sequencing. A first-round RT-PCR used HTBI primers with the Qiagen OneStep RT-PCR kit, followed by a second-round multiplex PCR, size selection and purification. Using fastp trimming at Q25 and MiXCR clonotype assembly, TCRdb reanalyzed the public sequencing data and kept in-frame beta chains. One record per CDR3 amino acid sequence lists the most common genes and DNA. The sample table shows 210,000 or so distinct CDR3 sequences, and about 32% are seen once. The ten most abundant clones make up 9.1% of the sample. Material for sequencing was peripheral blood. The receptors come from a man in his fifties or sixties with Graves' ophthalmopathy. Donor details come from another sample of the same person, matched by shared clones.

This clonotype was observed at least ten times. Given a much more abundant clone one base away, this may be a read error. This chain joins TRBV28 and TRBJ2-7; no definite D call. The CDR3 is 11 residues long. Germline loops: CDR1 MDHEN, CDR2 SYDVKM. Trimming left V 1 base short and J 6 bases short, with 4 bases between. The chain's CDR3 is CASSLLGEQYF. The CDR3 DNA reads as TGTGCCAGCAGTTTATTGGGCGAGCAGTACTTC.

This clonotype was found many times. Germline is not matched at one junction end, which may reflect a read error. This chain joins TRBV12-3 or TRBV12-4 and TRBJ2-5, with 8 bases aligning to TRBD1. The CDR3 covers 14 residues. CDR3 in amino acids: CASSFGLAPKQGDF. CDR3 sequence (DNA): TGTGCCAGCAGTTTCGGGCTAGCGCCAAAACAGGGGGACTTC.

This clonotype was seen a few times. V and J are TRBV12-3 or TRBV12-4 and TRBJ1-6; possible D gene TRBD1, 6 bases. The CDR3 is 14 amino acids. V lost 2 bases, J lost 5 bases, and 7 bases lay in between. Here the CDR3 DNA reads TGTGCCAGCAGTTTAAGGGGGGATAATTCACCCCTCCACTTT. This gives the protein CASSLRGDNSPLHF.